This TCR beta chain was observed in a study of T-cell reconstitution after alpha-beta-depleted transplantation in children. Regarding the study as a whole: Reportedly, roughly two months post-transplant, alpha-beta T cells arose from several hundred expanded graft clones. T-cell counts and diversity at one year following transplant were attributed mainly to newly produced T cells. For some patients, TCRbeta diversity was high at day 60 because of recipient T cells and thymic progenitors that survived.

Of note for this clonotype: Its specificity is not known.

The library targeted TCRbeta and was prepared with unique molecular identifiers. TCRdb independently ran MiXCR on the PCR reads; one entry per CDR3 protein. Of about 90,000 distinct CDR3 sequences listed, 15% to 17% are singletons. CDR3 size: 15 residues. Looked up from germline, CDR1 is KGHSH and CDR2 is LQKENI. The V end was cut by 3 bases, the J end by 0 bases, with 11 bases between. The origin of this receptor is a male patient aged 2 to 9 who had a stem cell transplant for acute lymphoblastic leukemia, so the T cells may come from the graft donor. The chain couples TRBV18 to TRBJ1-2, with D tentatively TRBD1 (5 bases). Source: PBMCs, mostly from graft donor cells, taken 180 days after TCRalphabeta/CD19-depleted stem cell transplant. The CDR3 bases are TGTGCCAGCTCACCGGGACGGGACTCTAACTATGGCTACACCTTC. Translation: CASSPGRDSNYGYTF.